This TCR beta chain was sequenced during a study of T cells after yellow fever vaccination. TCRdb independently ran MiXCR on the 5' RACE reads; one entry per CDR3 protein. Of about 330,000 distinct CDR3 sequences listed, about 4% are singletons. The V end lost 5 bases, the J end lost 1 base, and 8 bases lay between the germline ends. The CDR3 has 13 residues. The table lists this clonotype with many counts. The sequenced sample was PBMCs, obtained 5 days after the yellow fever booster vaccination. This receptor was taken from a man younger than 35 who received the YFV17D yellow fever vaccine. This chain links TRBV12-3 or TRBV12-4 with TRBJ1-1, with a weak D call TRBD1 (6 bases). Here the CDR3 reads CASSPTGNTEAFF. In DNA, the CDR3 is TGTGCCAGCAGTCCGACAGGGAACACTGAAGCTTTCTTT.